This T cell receptor beta chain was retrieved from a study of T cell repertoires in cytomegalovirus infection. Trimming removed 5 bases from V and 7 bases from J; junction bases left unmatched: 21. CDR1 LNHDA and CDR2 SQIVND come from the germline V gene (reference sequence). The CDR3 has 19 amino acids. With regard to this clonotype: Antigen specificity is unknown.

MiXCR was run by TCRdb on the reads, yielding one entry per CDR3 protein. The data contain roughly 68,000 distinct CDR3 sequences, more than 20% of them singletons. The material sequenced was PBMCs, sequenced either directly or after in vitro stimulation (not recorded which). The chain joins TRBV19 to TRBJ2-1; 9 bases fit TRBD2. This sequence originates from a human donor in good health (CMV status not recorded). Some clones in this sample may be carry-over from other donors' samples. The CDR3 here is CASSPGVVGFEGLANEQFF. The CDR3 bases are TGTGCCAGTAGTCCCGGCGTAGTGGGATTCGAGGGACTAGCAAATGAGCAGTTCTTC.